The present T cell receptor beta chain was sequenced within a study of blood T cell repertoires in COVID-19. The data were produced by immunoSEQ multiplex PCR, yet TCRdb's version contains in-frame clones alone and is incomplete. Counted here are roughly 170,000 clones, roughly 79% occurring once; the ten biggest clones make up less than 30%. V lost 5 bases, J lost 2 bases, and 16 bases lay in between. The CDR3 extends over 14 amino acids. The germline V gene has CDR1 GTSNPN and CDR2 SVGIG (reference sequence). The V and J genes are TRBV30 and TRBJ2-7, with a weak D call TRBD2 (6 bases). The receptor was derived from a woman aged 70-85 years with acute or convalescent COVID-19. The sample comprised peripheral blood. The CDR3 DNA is TGTGCCTGGGGGGGAGGTCAAACAGCCTACGAGCAGTACTTC. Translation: CAWGGGQTAYEQYF.